This is a list of T cell receptor beta chains from one sample in a study of cytomegalovirus exposure and HLA in healthy donors. TCRdb's table, derived via immunoSEQ multiplex PCR, lists solely in-frame clones and lacks some. The table has tens of thousands of clones, around 69% seen once. The sequencing sample was made of PBMCs. These receptors all stem from a woman between 25 and 40 years old in good health and CMV-seronegative. The CDR3 runs from the conserved cysteine through the conserved F or W. A D gene is named only where the DNA matches it firmly. Part of the rows lack a size; the others show once, few, many or a class for expanded clones.

clone_size: -; d_call: -; j_call: TRBJ1-1; v_call: TRBV28; cdr3_nt: TGTGCCAGCAGTATCCCCCAGGGAGGCACTGAAGCTTTCTTT; cdr3_aa: CASSIPQGGTEAFF
clone_size: few; d_call: TRBD2; j_call: TRBJ2-7; v_call: TRBV5-1; cdr3_nt: TGCGCCAGCAGCTCACTAGCTAGCGGTGCGTACGAGCAGTACTTC; cdr3_aa: CASSSLASGAYEQYF
clone_size: few; d_call: TRBD1; j_call: TRBJ1-1; v_call: TRBV5-6; cdr3_nt: TGTGCCAGCAGCCGGGACAGCTACACTGAAGCTTTCTTT; cdr3_aa: CASSRDSYTEAFF
clone_size: -; d_call: -; j_call: TRBJ1-2; v_call: TRBV30; cdr3_nt: TGTGCCTGGAGTGCCTCTACCCTCTACACCTTC; cdr3_aa: CAWSASTLYTF
clone_size: -; d_call: TRBD2; j_call: TRBJ2-2; v_call: TRBV29-1; cdr3_nt: TGCAGCGCCGCGACTAGCGGGGGGTACACCGGGGAGCTGTTTTTT; cdr3_aa: CSAATSGGYTGELFF
clone_size: few; d_call: TRBD2; j_call: TRBJ2-7; v_call: TRBV6-5; cdr3_nt: TGTGCCAGCAGGACAGCGGGGGGCGGGGTTGGGCAGTACTTC; cdr3_aa: CASRTAGGGVGQYF
clone_size: few; d_call: -; j_call: TRBJ2-1; v_call: TRBV10-2; cdr3_nt: TGCGCCAGCAGTGAGTCCCCTAGTCACTACAATGAGCAGTTCTTC; cdr3_aa: CASSESPSHYNEQFF
clone_size: -; d_call: TRBD2; j_call: TRBJ2-1; v_call: TRBV30; cdr3_nt: TGTGCCTGGAGTGAGGCTAGCGGCTCATACAATGAGCAGTTCTTC; cdr3_aa: CAWSEASGSYNEQFF
clone_size: -; d_call: -; j_call: TRBJ2-3; v_call: TRBV29-1; cdr3_nt: TGCAGCGTTGAGCCGGGCAGGGGACCCTCTGCAGATACGCAGTATTTT; cdr3_aa: CSVEPGRGPSADTQYF
clone_size: -; d_call: -; j_call: TRBJ2-1; v_call: TRBV6-5; cdr3_nt: TGTGCCAGCTCTCCCCTCGGAGTTTATGAGCAGTTCTTC; cdr3_aa: CASSPLGVYEQFF
clone_size: -; d_call: -; j_call: TRBJ1-5; v_call: TRBV2; cdr3_nt: TGTGCCAGCAGTCAGGGACTGAGCAATCAGCCCCAGCATTTT; cdr3_aa: CASSQGLSNQPQHF
clone_size: -; d_call: TRBD1; j_call: TRBJ2-1; v_call: TRBV29-1; cdr3_nt: TGCAGCGTTGCGGGGGACAGGGTCTCCTACAATGAGCAGTTCTTC; cdr3_aa: CSVAGDRVSYNEQFF
clone_size: -; d_call: -; j_call: TRBJ2-2; v_call: TRBV10-3; cdr3_nt: TGTGCCATCAGTGACAGGGCCTTAGCCGGGGAGCTGTTTTTT; cdr3_aa: CAISDRALAGELFF
clone_size: -; d_call: TRBD2; j_call: TRBJ2-1; v_call: TRBV5-1; cdr3_nt: TGCGCCAGCAGAGCCCTGGGGACTAGCGGGCTCTATGAGCAGTTCTTC; cdr3_aa: CASRALGTSGLYEQFF
clone_size: few; d_call: TRBD2; j_call: TRBJ2-7; v_call: TRBV5-8; cdr3_nt: TGTGCCAGCAGCCAAGGTTGGGAGGGCCGTTCCTACGAGCAGTACTTC; cdr3_aa: CASSQGWEGRSYEQYF
clone_size: -; d_call: -; j_call: TRBJ1-4; v_call: TRBV6-1; cdr3_nt: TGTGCCAGCAGACTGGACGGGAATAATGAAAAACTGTTTTTT; cdr3_aa: CASRLDGNNEKLFF